A selection of T cell receptor beta chains follows, all from one sample in a study of blood T cell repertoires in COVID-19. TCRdb's table, derived via immunoSEQ multiplex PCR, lists solely in-frame clones and lacks some. The profile shows about 300,000 clones, roughly 85% of them singletons. Sequencing was carried out using peripheral blood. These receptors came from a human donor in a cohort sampled during active COVID-19. Both conserved end residues are part of each CDR3.

V: TRBV5-1
CDR3: CASSLLDSPLHF

V: TRBV28
CDR3: CASSLGLAGDYEQYF

V: TRBV6-5
CDR3: CASIPGQGDYGYTF

V: TRBV7-3
CDR3: CASSLRGNLRNEQFF

V: TRBV5-6
CDR3: CASSSGNTGELFF

V: TRBV3-1/TRBV3-2
CDR3: CASSRGLAGADSF

V: TRBV7-8
CDR3: CASSFQAGRSYEQYF

V: TRBV7-9
CDR3: CASSSRQGATTYEQYF

V: TRBV14
CDR3: CASSQHRSNTGELFF

V: TRBV2
CDR3: CATGLRTYEQYF

V: TRBV27
CDR3: CASSRGTTYEQYF

V: TRBV5-4
CDR3: CASSSDGGRQPQHF

V: TRBV5-4
CDR3: CASSLEAGGGEQYF

V: TRBV7-9
CDR3: CASSRTGHPYGYTF

V: TRBV4-2
CDR3: CASSQEVGTGGIDTQYF

V: TRBV6-4
CDR3: CASSSRAWGNEQFF

V: TRBV15
CDR3: CATSRAGSTDTQYF

V: TRBV18
CDR3: CASSPQTGGRSGNTIYF